This TCR beta chain originates from a study of CD8 T cells in ankylosing spondylitis. In this sample, this clonotype turned up a few times. Its antigen is currently unknown. V lost 0 bases, J lost 1 base, and 15 bases lay in between. Germline assignment: CDR1 SGHDT and CDR2 YYEEEE. The CDR3 is 17 residues long. Making the TCR beta libraries involved quantitative 5'-RACE with molecular barcodes. TCRdb itself ran the 5' RACE reads through MiXCR, one entry per CDR3 protein. There are 200,000 to 300,000 distinct CDR3 sequences in the sample; 32% occur only once, and around 4.2% lies in the top ten. Study-wide results and caveats: Earlier work had already found some motif variants in reactive arthritis synovial fluid and blood. Seemingly characteristic of ankylosing spondylitis blood was a TCR beta motif consisting of 7 or 8 highly homologous variants. CD8+ cells made up the disease-linked clones, which were relatively rare in peripheral blood.

J is TRBJ2-3 and V is TRBV5-6; a weak D match, TRBD2 (7 bases). Sequencing input: blood, either unsorted or a sorted T cell fraction (not recorded which). This receptor was taken from a male donor with ankylosing spondylitis or in good health (not recorded which). The DNA for the CDR3 is TGTGCCAGCAGCTTGGGAGGGGCGGGGGCCCGCACAGATACGCAGTATTTT. This encodes CASSLGGAGARTDTQYF.